This T cell receptor (beta chain) stems from a study of cytomegalovirus exposure and HLA in healthy donors. About the research overall: The roughly 120 validation repertoires, a later analysis reported, used the same platform as the 600 to 700 first-cohort repertoires.

A word on this clone: As yet, its antigen is unknown.

The study's findings and limits: TCR sequences were mostly rare, though some public TCRs occurred in many donors. The TCR clusters that emerged in the first cohort tended, a later analysis found, to co-occur in the approximately 110 validation repertoires. The study listed 150 to 200 cytomegalovirus-associated TCR beta chains.

CDR3 size: 13 residues. Germline lookup yields CDR1 MDHEN and CDR2 SYDVKM. V dropped 3 bases and J dropped 2 bases, with 7 bases sitting between them. The data were produced by immunoSEQ multiplex PCR, yet TCRdb's version contains in-frame clones alone and is incomplete. The sample lists 50,000 to 65,000 clones; about 95% were seen once. The V call is TRBV28, the J call TRBJ1-2, with D perhaps matching TRBD1 (5 bases). The sequenced material came from PBMCs. This receptor was identified in a woman younger than 30 in good health and CMV-seropositive. The DNA for the CDR3 is TGTGCCAGCAGTTTTGGACAAAACTATGGCTACACCTTC. Translation: CASSFGQNYGYTF.